The 21 T cell receptor beta chains below come from one sample, sequenced in a study of shared clonotypes between healthy human individuals. Produced via immunoSEQ multiplex PCR; TCRdb's table is partial and in-frame only. This repertoire shows some 2 million clones, roughly 94% found once; its top ten account for about 0.13%. The specimen sequenced was naive CD4+ T cells sorted from blood. Subset specified: CD45RA+ positively selected. Receptors were obtained from a young man in good health.

The chain is built from TRBV11-2 and TRBJ2-7; D not certain. CDR1 and CDR2 (germline): SGHAT, FQNNGV. The CDR3 is 15 residues long. V lost 0 bases and J lost 1, with 10 bases in between. The CDR3 coding sequence is TGTGCCAGCAGCTTAGAGGCCTCCGTTTCCTACGAGCAGTACTTC. Protein product: CASSLEASVSYEQYF.

This chain links TRBV9 with TRBJ1-1; perhaps TRBD1 as D (5 bases). Trimming pared 4 bases from V and 0 bases from J, leaving 13 bases between. Germline assignment: CDR1 SGDLS and CDR2 YYNGEE. This CDR3 comprises 15 residues. The CDR3 region has the DNA TGTGCCAGCAGCCAAATGGGGCAGCTGAACACTGAAGCTTTCTTT. This codes for CASSQMGQLNTEAFF.

This rearrangement joins TRBV5-8 to TRBJ2-2; D is possibly TRBD1 (5 bases). The V end was cut by 0 bases, the J end by 3 bases, with 9 bases between. The CDR3 runs to 15 residues. Looked up from germline, CDR1 is SGHTS and CDR2 is YDEGEE. CDR3: CASSLGTGYTGELFF. As DNA, the CDR3 is TGTGCCAGCAGCTTGGGTACAGGATACACCGGGGAGCTGTTTTTT.

This chain joins TRBV30 and TRBJ1-4; TRBD1 aligns across 7 bases. Germline trimming cut 3 bases from V and 16 bases from J; bases unmatched to any gene: 8. From germline, CDR1 is GTSNPN and CDR2 SVGIG (reference sequence). The CDR3 length is 11 residues. CDR3 residues: CAWSLRGLSFF. In nucleotides, the CDR3 is TGTGCCTGGAGCCTCAGGGGGTTATCGTTTTTT.

CDR3 residues: CATRLGGANTEAFF. The CDR3 coding sequence is TGCGCCACCCGCTTGGGGGGCGCAAACACTGAAGCTTTCTTT. The chain joins TRBV4-1 to TRBJ1-1; a weak D match, TRBD1 (6 bases). CDR1 and CDR2 from the germline V gene are MGHRA and YSYEKL. Trimming shortened V by 10 bases and J by 2 bases, and 17 bases separated the two germline ends. The CDR3 length is 14 residues.

The rearrangement joins TRBV5-1 to TRBJ2-3, with a tentative D call TRBD2 (6 bases). The V end was cut by 1 base, the J end by 2 bases, with 11 bases between. Germline CDR1 is SGHRS and CDR2 is YFSETQ. The CDR3 covers 15 residues. The CDR3 is CASSLTGGDTDTQYF. CDR3 bases: TGCGCCAGCAGCTTGACAGGAGGGGACACAGATACGCAGTATTTT.

The gene calls are TRBV5-6 and TRBJ2-2; TRBD1 matches at 12 bases. The CDR3 extends over 15 amino acids. CDR1 and CDR2 from the germline V gene are SGHDT and YYEEEE. Unmatched junction bases numbered 7, after V lost 7 bases and J lost 6 bases. This chain's CDR3 is CASLTGTGGPGELFF. CDR3 bases: TGTGCCAGCTTAACCGGGACAGGGGGCCCCGGGGAGCTGTTTTTT.

The chain links TRBV12-5 to TRBJ1-2, with TRBD1 matching over 7 bases. This CDR3 comprises 14 residues. V shed 3 bases and J 4 bases; nucleotides not matched to a gene: 5. Germline V gene data show CDR1 as LGHNT and CDR2 as FRNRAP. The CDR3 coding sequence is TGTGCTAGTGGTTTCGATGACAGGGTCTATGGCTACACCTTC. Translated: CASGFDDRVYGYTF.

This clone was counted a single time. A much larger clone sits a single nucleotide away, making a read error possible. The DNA for the CDR3 is TGTGTCAGCAGTGCCCTGCAGGGGGCAGGCGAGCAGTACTTC. Translation: CVSSALQGAGEQYF. The chain employs TRBV2 and TRBJ2-7, with 8 positions matching TRBD1. The CDR3 consists of 14 residues. Looked up from germline, CDR1 is SNHLY and CDR2 is FYNNEI.

This chain joins TRBV11-2 and TRBJ1-2, with D perhaps TRBD1 (5 bases). The CDR3 is made up of 12 amino acids. With 5 bases removed from V and 8 bases from J, the gap between germline ends came to 12 bases. Germline CDR1 and CDR2: SGHAT and FQNNGV. DNA for the CDR3: TGTGCCAGCAGCCCGCGGGGGGGAGGCTACACCTTC. It translates to CASSPRGGGYTF.

CDR3 nucleotides: TGTGCCAGCTCACAAACAGACAACAATGAGCAGTTCTTC. Its protein product is CASSQTDNNEQFF. The gene calls are TRBV18 and TRBJ2-1; D not certain. Trimming pared 4 bases from V and 5 bases from J, leaving 9 bases between. The CDR3 has 13 residues. The germline gives CDR1 KGHSH, CDR2 LQKENI.

The chain uses TRBV6-5 and TRBJ2-5; 7 bases agree with TRBD2. Germline CDR1 is MNHEY and CDR2 is SVGAGI. V gave up 6 bases and J gave up 5 bases; unmatched junction bases: 6. The CDR3 loop spans 13 amino acids. In DNA, the CDR3 is TGTGCCAGCAGCAGACTAGCTGGGGAGACCCAGTACTTC. As protein: CASSRLAGETQYF.

This chain uses TRBV2 with TRBJ2-7; TRBD1 is a possible D gene (6 bases). Per the germline V gene, CDR1 is SNHLY and CDR2 is FYNNEI. The CDR3 is made up of 14 amino acids. The V gene lost 3 bases and the J gene lost 0 bases, with 9 bases spanning the gap. In DNA, the CDR3 is TGTGCCAGCAGTGAGGAGACAGGCTCCTACGAGCAGTACTTC. It specifies CASSEETGSYEQYF.

V gene TRBV2 combines with J gene TRBJ2-3, with 10 bases identical to TRBD1. The CDR3 consists of 14 residues. Germline V lookup: CDR1 SNHLY, CDR2 FYNNEI. V dropped 5 bases and J dropped 6; count of bases not matched to a gene: 5. Here the CDR3 reads CASSMTGGRDTQYF. In DNA, the CDR3 is TGTGCCAGCAGTATGACAGGGGGCAGGGATACGCAGTATTTT.

The chain couples TRBV28 to TRBJ1-5, with D perhaps matching TRBD1 (5 bases). The CDR3 has 15 residues. CDR1 and CDR2 from the germline V gene are MDHEN and SYDVKM. Trimming took off 5 bases at V and 8 bases at J, with 19 bases between the two ends. CDR3 protein: CASSDPTDFQKPQHF. The CDR3 nucleotides read TGTGCCAGCAGTGACCCGACAGATTTCCAAAAGCCCCAGCATTTT. The entire variable domain, with the rest obtained from reference TRBV28 and TRBJ1-5, is as follows: DVKVTQSSRYLVKRTGEKVFLECVQDMDHENMFWYRQDPGLGLRLIYFSYDVKMKEKGDIPEGYSVSREKKERFSLILESASTNQTSMYLCASSDPTDFQKPQHFGDGTRLSIL.

V gene TRBV18 combines with J gene TRBJ2-7; weak D call: TRBD1 (6 bases). Deletions cut 2 bases from V and 6 bases from J, with 17 bases between. This CDR3 is built from 15 residues. CDR1 and CDR2 (germline): KGHSH, LQKENI. In DNA, the CDR3 is TGTGCCAGCTCACCAAACAGGGTAGCGACGATCGAGCAGTACTTC. Protein sequence: CASSPNRVATIEQYF.

The chain links TRBV5-1 to TRBJ1-6; D unresolved. Trimming shortened V by 0 bases and J by 9 bases, and 7 bases separated the two germline ends. Germline CDR1 SGHRS, CDR2 YFSETQ. The CDR3 sequence is 13 residues long. The CDR3 reads CASSLVSGSPLHF. For the CDR3, the DNA is TGCGCCAGCAGCTTGGTCTCCGGTTCACCCCTCCACTTT.

J is TRBJ2-2 and V is TRBV5-1; no definite D call. This CDR3 comprises 14 residues. The germline V gene has CDR1 SGHRS and CDR2 YFSETQ. V was pared by 4 bases and J by 6 bases, with 13 bases between. The CDR3 DNA follows: TGCGCCAGCAGCGAGATCGCCACCCCCGGGGAGCTGTTTTTT. The encoded protein is CASSEIATPGELFF.

The V call is TRBV11-2, the J call TRBJ1-1, with a possible D match to TRBD1 (6 bases). This CDR3 has 17 residues. Germline V gene data show CDR1 as SGHAT and CDR2 as FQNNGV. Trimming stripped 2 bases from V and 3 bases from J, with 19 bases between. The CDR3 region has the DNA TGTGCCAGCAGCTTAAGCCCCGGATGGGACACCTACACTGAAGCTTTCTTT. As protein: CASSLSPGWDTYTEAFF. Filled out from reference TRBV11-2 and TRBJ1-1, the complete variable domain reads EAGVAQSPRYKIIEKRQSVAFWCNPISGHATLYWYQQILGQGPKLLIQFQNNGVVDDSQLPKDRFSAERLKGVDSTLKIQPAKLEDSAVYLCASSLSPGWDTYTEAFFGQGTRLTVV.

As concerns this clone: At the DNA level, this CDR3 is encoded by other sequences in the same sample as well. This chain links TRBV5-1 with TRBJ1-1; D call uncertain. The CDR3 contains 14 residues. Per germline, CDR1 SGHRS and CDR2 YFSETQ. V was cut by 0 bases and J by 0 bases, with 6 bases left in between. CDR3 in amino acids: CASSLGSMNTEAFF. Here the CDR3 DNA reads TGCGCCAGCAGCTTGGGGAGCATGAACACTGAAGCTTTCTTT.

This rearrangement joins TRBV7-2 to TRBJ2-2, with TRBD2 matching 8 bases. The CDR3 spans 17 residues. Germline V CDR1 and CDR2: SGHTA, FQGNSA. The V segment lost 5 bases and the J segment 4 bases; nucleotides outside the gene matches: 12. The CDR3 region has the DNA TGTGCCAGCAGCCCACGGGGTAGCGGGATCAGCACCGGGGAGCTGTTTTTT. This codes for CASSPRGSGISTGELFF.